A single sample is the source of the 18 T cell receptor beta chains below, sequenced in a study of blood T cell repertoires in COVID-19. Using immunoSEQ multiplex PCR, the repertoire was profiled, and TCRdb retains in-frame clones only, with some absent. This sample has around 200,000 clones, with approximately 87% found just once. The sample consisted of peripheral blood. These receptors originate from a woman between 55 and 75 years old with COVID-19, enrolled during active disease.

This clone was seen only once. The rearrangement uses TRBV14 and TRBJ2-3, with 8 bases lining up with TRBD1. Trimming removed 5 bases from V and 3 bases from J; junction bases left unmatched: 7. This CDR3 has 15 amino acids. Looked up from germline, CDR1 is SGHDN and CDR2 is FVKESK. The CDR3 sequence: CASSSTGGSTDTQYF. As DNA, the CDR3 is TGTGCCAGCAGCTCAACAGGGGGGTCAACAGATACGCAGTATTTT.

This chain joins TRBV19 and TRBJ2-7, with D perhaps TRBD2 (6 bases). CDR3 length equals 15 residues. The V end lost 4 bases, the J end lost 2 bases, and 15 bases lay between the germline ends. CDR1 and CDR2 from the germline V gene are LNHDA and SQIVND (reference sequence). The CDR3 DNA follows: TGTGCCAGTAGTACCTCTAGCGATACAACCTACGAGCAGTACTTC. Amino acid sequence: CASSTSSDTTYEQYF.

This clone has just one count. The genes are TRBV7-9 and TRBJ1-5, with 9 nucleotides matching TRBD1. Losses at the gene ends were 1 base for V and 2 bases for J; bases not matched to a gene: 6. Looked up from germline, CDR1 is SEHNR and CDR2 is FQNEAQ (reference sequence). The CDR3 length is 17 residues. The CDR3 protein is CASSLVQGASGNQPQHF. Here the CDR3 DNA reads TGTGCCAGCAGCTTAGTACAGGGGGCAAGTGGCAATCAGCCCCAGCATTTT.

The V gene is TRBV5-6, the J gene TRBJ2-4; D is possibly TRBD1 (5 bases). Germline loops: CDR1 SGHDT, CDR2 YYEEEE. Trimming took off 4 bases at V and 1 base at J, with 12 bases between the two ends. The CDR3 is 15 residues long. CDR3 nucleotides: TGTGCCAGCAGCCATCCGAAGGGGGCCAAAAACATTCAGTACTTC. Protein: CASSHPKGAKNIQYF.

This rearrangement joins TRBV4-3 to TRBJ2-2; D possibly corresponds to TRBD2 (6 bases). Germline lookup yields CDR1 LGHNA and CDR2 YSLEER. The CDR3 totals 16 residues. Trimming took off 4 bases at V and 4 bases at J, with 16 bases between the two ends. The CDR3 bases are TGCGCCAGCAGCCTTTCGTCGGGGGTTGGCACCGGGGAGCTGTTTTTT. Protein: CASSLSSGVGTGELFF.

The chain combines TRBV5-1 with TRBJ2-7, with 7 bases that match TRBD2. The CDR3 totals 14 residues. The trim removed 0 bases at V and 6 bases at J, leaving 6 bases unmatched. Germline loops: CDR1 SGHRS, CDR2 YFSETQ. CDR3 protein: CASSLETGGGEQYF. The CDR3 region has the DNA TGCGCCAGCAGCTTGGAGACGGGAGGAGGCGAGCAGTACTTC.

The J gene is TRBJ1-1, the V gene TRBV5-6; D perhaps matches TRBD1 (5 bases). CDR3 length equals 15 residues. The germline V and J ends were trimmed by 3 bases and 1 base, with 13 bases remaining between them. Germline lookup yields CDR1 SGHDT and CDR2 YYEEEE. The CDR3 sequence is CASSWAGRPNTEAFF. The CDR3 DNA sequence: TGTGCCAGCAGCTGGGCGGGACGCCCGAACACTGAAGCTTTCTTT. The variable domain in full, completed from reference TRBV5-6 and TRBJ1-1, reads DAGVTQSPTHLIKTRGQQVTLRCSPKSGHDTVSWYQQALGQGPQFIFQYYEEEERQRGNFPDRFSGHQFPNYSSELNVNALLLGDSALYLCASSWAGRPNTEAFFGQGTRLTVV.

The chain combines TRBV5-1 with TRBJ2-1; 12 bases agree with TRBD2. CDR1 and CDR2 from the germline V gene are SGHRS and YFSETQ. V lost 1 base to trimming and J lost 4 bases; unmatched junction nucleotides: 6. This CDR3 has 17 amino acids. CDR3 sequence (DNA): TGCGCCAGCAGCTTGTTGCGGGGGACTAGCGGGTACAATGAGCAGTTCTTC. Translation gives CASSLLRGTSGYNEQFF.

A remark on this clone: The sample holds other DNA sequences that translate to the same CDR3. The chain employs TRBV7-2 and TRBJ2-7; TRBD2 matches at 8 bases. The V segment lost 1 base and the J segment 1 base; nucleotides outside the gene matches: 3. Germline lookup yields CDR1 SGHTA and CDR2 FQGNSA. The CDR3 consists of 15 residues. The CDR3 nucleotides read TGTGCCAGCAGCTTAGGTCTAGCGGGTTCCTACGAGCAGTACTTC. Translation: CASSLGLAGSYEQYF. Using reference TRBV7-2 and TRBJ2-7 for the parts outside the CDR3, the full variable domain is GAGVSQSPSNKVTEKGKDVELRCDPISGHTALYWYRQSLGQGLEFLIYFQGNSAPDKSGLPSDRFSAERTGGSVSTLTIQRTQQEDSAVYLCASSLGLAGSYEQYFGPGTRLTVT.

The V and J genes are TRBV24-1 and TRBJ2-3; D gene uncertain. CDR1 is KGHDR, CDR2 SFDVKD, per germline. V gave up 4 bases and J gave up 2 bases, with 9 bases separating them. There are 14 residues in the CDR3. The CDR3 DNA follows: TGTGCCACCAGTGACTTGACTGACACAGATACGCAGTATTTT. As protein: CATSDLTDTDTQYF.

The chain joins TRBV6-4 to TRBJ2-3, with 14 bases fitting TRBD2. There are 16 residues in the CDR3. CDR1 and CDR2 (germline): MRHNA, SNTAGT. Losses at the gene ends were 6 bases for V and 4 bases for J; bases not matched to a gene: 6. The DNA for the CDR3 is TGTGCCAGCAGCGGACTAGCGGGAGGATCCCCAGATACGCAGTATTTT. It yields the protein CASSGLAGGSPDTQYF.

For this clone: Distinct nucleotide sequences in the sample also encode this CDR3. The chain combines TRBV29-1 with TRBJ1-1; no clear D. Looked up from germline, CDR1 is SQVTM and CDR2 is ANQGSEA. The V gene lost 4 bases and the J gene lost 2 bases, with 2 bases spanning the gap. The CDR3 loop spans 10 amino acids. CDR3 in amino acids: CSVANTEAFF. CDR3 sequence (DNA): TGCAGCGTTGCAAACACTGAAGCTTTCTTT.

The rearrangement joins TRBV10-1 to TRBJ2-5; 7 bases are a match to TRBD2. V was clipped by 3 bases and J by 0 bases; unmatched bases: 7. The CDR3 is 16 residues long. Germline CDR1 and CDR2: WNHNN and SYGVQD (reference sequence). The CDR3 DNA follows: TGCGCCAGCAGTGATCGGCGGGGAGGGGACCAAGAGACCCAGTACTTC. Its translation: CASSDRRGGDQETQYF.

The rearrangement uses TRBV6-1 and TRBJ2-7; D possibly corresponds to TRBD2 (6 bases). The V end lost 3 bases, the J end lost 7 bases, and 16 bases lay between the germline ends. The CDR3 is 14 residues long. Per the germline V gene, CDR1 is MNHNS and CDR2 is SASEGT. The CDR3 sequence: CASSELGGVGEQYF. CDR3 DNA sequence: TGTGCCAGCAGTGAGCTCGGGGGAGTCGGAGAGCAGTACTTC.

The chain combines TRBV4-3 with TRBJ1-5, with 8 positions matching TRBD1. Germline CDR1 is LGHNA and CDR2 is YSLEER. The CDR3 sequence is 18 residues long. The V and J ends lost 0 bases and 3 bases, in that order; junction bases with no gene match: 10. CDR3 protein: CASSQEADRTGYNQPQHF. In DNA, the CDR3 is TGCGCCAGCAGCCAAGAGGCGGATCGGACAGGGTACAATCAGCCCCAGCATTTT.

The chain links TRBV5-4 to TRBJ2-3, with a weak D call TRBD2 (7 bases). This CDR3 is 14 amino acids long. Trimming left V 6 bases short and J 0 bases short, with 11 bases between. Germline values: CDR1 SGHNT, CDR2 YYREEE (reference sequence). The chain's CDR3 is CASNAGASTDTQYF. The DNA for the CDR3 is TGTGCCAGCAACGCGGGGGCGAGCACAGATACGCAGTATTTT.

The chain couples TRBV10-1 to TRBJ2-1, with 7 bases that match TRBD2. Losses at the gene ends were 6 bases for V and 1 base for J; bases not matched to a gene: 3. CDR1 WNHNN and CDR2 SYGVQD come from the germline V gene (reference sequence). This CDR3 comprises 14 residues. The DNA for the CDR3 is TGCGCCAGCAGACCCGGGAGGTCCTACAATGAGCAGTTCTTC. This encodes CASRPGRSYNEQFF.

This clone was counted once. The CDR3, as DNA: TGTGCCAGCAGCGTGAGCGATTCACCCCTCCACTTT. Translation: CASSVSDSPLHF. The V call is TRBV9, the J call TRBJ1-6; no clear D gene. Deletions cut 2 bases from V and 8 bases from J, with 5 bases between. This CDR3 spans 12 amino acids. Germline V lookup: CDR1 SGDLS, CDR2 YYNGEE.